Presented here are 15 T cell receptor beta chains from one specimen sequenced in a study of metastatic and nonmetastatic thyroid tumors. Patients had received no treatment of any kind before thyroid surgery. TCRdb re-called clones via MiXCR from the PCR reads. Here the sample spans 50,000 or so clones, approximately 20% being singletons. The sequencing input was blood. The receptors here all came from a male donor with papillary thyroid cancer or a benign thyroid nodule (not recorded which). Some clones in this sample may be carry-over from other donors' samples.

This clone turned up a few times. Just one base apart from a much larger clone, this may be a read error. Here the CDR3 reads CSAHRTGGEKLSF. In DNA, the CDR3 is TGCAGTGCCCACAGGACGGGGGGGGAAAAACTGTCTTTT. The chain carries TRBV20-1 and TRBJ1-4; D might be TRBD1 (5 bases). The germline gives CDR1 DFQATT, CDR2 SNEGSKA (reference sequence). The CDR3 totals 13 residues.

The chain couples TRBV24-1 to TRBJ2-1, with TRBD1 matching 10 bases. The CDR3 is 19 residues long. Germline CDR1 and CDR2: KGHDR and SFDVKD. With 3 bases clipped from V and 5 bases from J, the junction kept 15 bases outside the gene matches. CDR3 nucleotide sequence: TGTGCCACCAGTGATCCTTCCCCCTCGGGACAGGGGTTCGACAATGAGCAGTTCTTC. Encoded protein: CATSDPSPSGQGFDNEQFF.

In this sample, this clone turned up many times. J is TRBJ1-3 and V is TRBV5-4, with unresolved D. CDR3 length: 14 amino acids. V lost 2 bases and J 3 bases, leaving 9 bases between the germline ends. Looked up from germline, CDR1 is SGHNT and CDR2 is YYREEE (reference sequence). CDR3 sequence (DNA): TGTGCCAGCAGCTTAAGTGGGGTTGGAAACACCATATATTTT. It yields the protein CASSLSGVGNTIYF.

This clone was counted ten times or more. V gene TRBV18 combines with J gene TRBJ2-3; D uncertain. CDR1 KGHSH and CDR2 LQKENI come from the germline V gene. Trimming pared 6 bases from V and 2 bases from J, leaving 9 bases between. CDR3 length: 13 amino acids. The CDR3 reads CASSPRDTDTQYF. CDR3 nucleotides: TGTGCCAGCTCCCCCCGTGACACAGATACGCAGTATTTT.

The rearrangement joins TRBV12-3 or TRBV12-4 to TRBJ2-7; D uncertain. The CDR3 totals 11 residues. Trimming left V 8 bases short and J 3 bases short, with 8 bases between. CDR3 sequence: CASAKRYEQYF. The CDR3 DNA reads as TGTGCCAGCGCCAAACGCTACGAGCAGTACTTC.

This clone showed up many times. Since a much larger clone is just one base distant, this may be a read error. Additional DNA sequences in this sample encode the identical CDR3. The J gene is TRBJ2-7, the V gene TRBV27, with a possible D match to TRBD2 (5 bases). The CDR3 covers 15 residues. V was shortened by 5 bases and J by 3 bases, with 17 bases between the two germline ends. Germline assignment: CDR1 MNHEY and CDR2 SMNVEV (reference sequence). In DNA form, the CDR3 reads TGTGCCAGCAGTCTAGGCCCCCCCGGGGACTACGAGCAGTACTTC. This gives the protein CASSLGPPGDYEQYF.

There are a few counts of this clone. This chain joins TRBV29-1 and TRBJ2-7; TRBD2 is a possible D gene (7 bases). V lost 5 bases to trimming and J lost 5 bases, with 10 bases between them. This CDR3 region has 11 residues. Germline V gives CDR1 SQVTM, CDR2 ANQGSEA. The CDR3 DNA reads as TGCAGCGTTCGGGGGGCAGACGAGCAGTACTTC. Amino acids: CSVRGADEQYF.

This clone was recorded many times. The CDR3 sequence: CSARHQETQYF. In nucleotides, the CDR3 is TGCAGTGCTAGACACCAAGAGACCCAGTACTTC. V and J are TRBV20-1 and TRBJ2-5; D remains ambiguous. CDR3 length: 11 residues. Per the germline V gene, CDR1 is DFQATT and CDR2 is SNEGSKA (reference sequence). The V gene lost 2 bases and the J gene lost 0 bases, with 1 base spanning the gap.

By frequency in the sample, this clone is medium-sized. This chain links TRBV20-1 with TRBJ2-1; 10 nucleotides agree with TRBD2. The ends lost 6 bases at V and 8 bases at J; junction bases unmatched: 13. The V gene's germline CDR1 is DFQATT and CDR2 SNEGSKA (reference sequence). The CDR3 is 15 residues long. The CDR3 sequence: CSAAAGTSELDEQFF. The CDR3 DNA reads as TGCAGTGCCGCGGCCGGGACTAGCGAATTGGATGAGCAGTTCTTC.

This clone was found many times. V is TRBV6-6 and J is TRBJ1-3, with 11 bases aligning to TRBD1. The trim removed 2 bases at V and 4 bases at J, leaving 7 bases unmatched. CDR3 length: 17 amino acids. CDR1 and CDR2 from the germline V gene are MNHNY and SVGAGI (reference sequence). CDR3 sequence reads: CASSYQRGQGAGNTIYF. The CDR3 DNA follows: TGTGCCAGCAGTTACCAAAGAGGACAGGGGGCCGGAAACACCATATATTTT.

This clone showed up many times. A much larger clone is a single base away; this may be a read error. The gene calls are TRBV13 and TRBJ2-7; 7 bases map to TRBD1. The CDR3 has 16 amino acids. Germline V CDR1 and CDR2: PRHDT, FYEKMQ (reference sequence). This CDR3 is CAGSPAADRVVGEQYF. DNA of the CDR3: TGTGCCGGCAGCCCCGCGGCCGACAGGGTAGTGGGCGAGCAGTACTTC.

Comments on this clone: This sequence may be a read error, since a much larger clone differs from it by one base. The same CDR3 also results from other DNA sequences found in this sample. The V call is TRBV11-2, the J call TRBJ2-7, with D perhaps TRBD2 (6 bases). This CDR3 has 17 amino acids. Between the trimmed V and J ends, which lost 6 bases and 0 bases, there was a span of 21 bases. The V gene's germline CDR1 is SGHAT and CDR2 FQNNGV. CDR3 loop: CASSPRGRDLLSYEQYF. The CDR3 DNA is TGTGCCAGCAGTCCGAGGGGTAGGGACTTGCTCTCCTACGAGCAGTACTTC. The full variable domain, its missing parts supplied by reference TRBV11-2 and TRBJ2-7, is EAGVAQSPRYKIIEKRQSVAFWCNPISGHATLYWYQQILGQGPKLLIQFQNNGVVDDSQLPKDRFSAERLKGVDSTLKIQPAKLEDSAVYLCASSPRGRDLLSYEQYFGPGTRLTVT.

This clone was observed a few times. This chain links TRBV20-1 with TRBJ2-3, with 10 bases aligning to TRBD1. The germline CDR1 and CDR2 sequences are DFQATT and SNEGSKA (reference sequence). J lost 2 bases, V lost 1 base, and 3 bases had no gene match. This CDR3 contains 15 residues. DNA for the CDR3: TGCAGTGCTAGAGGGGGACAGGGGAACACAGATACGCAGTATTTT. It codes for CSARGGQGNTDTQYF.

This clone was detected many times. A read error may produce the germline difference seen at one junction end. The rearrangement links TRBV30 to TRBJ1-3; D remains ambiguous. The CDR3 runs 17 residues. The germline gives CDR1 GTSNPN, CDR2 SVGIG (reference sequence). As DNA, the CDR3 is TGTGCCTGGAGTGTACTGTTCCGAGGGAGCTCTGGAGACACCATATATTTT. Amino acid sequence: CAWSVLFRGSSGDTIYF.

This clone appeared a few times. This chain joins TRBV28 and TRBJ1-1; D is ambiguous. CDR1 and CDR2 (germline): MDHEN, SYDVKM. V gave up 9 bases and J gave up 3 bases, with 20 bases separating them. CDR3 length: 15 amino acids. The CDR3 protein is CASNLPRHIDTEAFF. DNA for the CDR3: TGTGCCAGTAACCTCCCCAGACACATAGACACTGAAGCTTTCTTT.